The 8 T cell receptor beta chains given below trace back to one sample, sequenced in a study of low-dose radiotherapy and immunotherapy resistance in tumors. Primers targeting TRAV and TRBV primed first-strand cDNA, covering alpha and beta chains. TCRs underwent 20 PCR cycles of amplification with a constant-region primer and V-primer adapter. In TCRdb, the reads were re-called with MiXCR into one record per CDR3 protein. The sample lists around 100,000 distinct CDR3 sequences, more than 20% occurring once. Described time point: after trial treatment. As to treatment: LDRT plus nivolumab, ipilimumab, low-dose cyclophosphamide and aspirin (RACIN trial). The sequences come from PBMCs, collected after low-dose radiotherapy plus immunotherapy. Every receptor here comes from a female donor with ovarian cancer.

This clonotype was observed many times. This chain links TRBV12-3 or TRBV12-4 with TRBJ2-3, with D hard to call. V dropped 0 bases and J dropped 1 base, with 5 bases sitting between them. This CDR3 has 14 amino acids. For the CDR3, the DNA is TGTGCCAGCAGTTTAGCGCATGGCACAGATACGCAGTATTTT. This translates into CASSLAHGTDTQYF.

The V and J genes are TRBV9 and TRBJ2-5, with TRBD2 matching 10 bases. There are 16 residues in the CDR3. V was clipped by 4 bases and J by 1 base; unmatched bases: 7. Germline V CDR1 and CDR2: SGDLS, YYNGEE. CDR3 in amino acids: CASSFASGGRQETQYF. The CDR3 nucleotides read TGTGCCAGCAGCTTTGCTAGCGGGGGCCGCCAAGAGACCCAGTACTTC.

There are many counts of this clonotype. The chain uses TRBV20-1 and TRBJ2-5, with D uncertain. Germline CDR1 and CDR2: DFQATT and SNEGSKA (reference sequence). This CDR3 is built from 15 residues. V lost 4 bases and J lost 1, with 16 bases in between. The CDR3 is CSAKRLGPSQETQYF. CDR3 bases: TGCAGTGCTAAACGCCTCGGACCGTCCCAAGAGACCCAGTACTTC.

V gene TRBV6-2 or TRBV6-3 combines with J gene TRBJ2-1, with TRBD1 matching 12 bases. V was clipped by 4 bases and J by 10 bases; unmatched bases: 8. From germline, CDR1 is MNHEY and CDR2 SVGEGT. The CDR3 has 15 residues. CDR3 nucleotide sequence: TGTGCCAGCAGTTTACCGGGACAGGGGGCGCACGAGCAGTTCTTC. It yields the protein CASSLPGQGAHEQFF.

About this clonotype itself: This likely reflects a read error, since a far larger clone is one base away. The chain is built from TRBV28 and TRBJ2-1; 10 nucleotides line up with TRBD2. From germline, CDR1 is MDHEN and CDR2 SYDVKM. The CDR3 has 15 amino acids. With 1 base clipped from V and 13 bases from J, the junction kept 10 bases outside the gene matches. CDR3 nucleotides: TGTGCCAGCAGTTTATCTCTAGCGGGGGTCGAGACCCAGTTCTTC. Encoded protein: CASSLSLAGVETQFF.

This clonotype was observed at least ten times. The junction and the germline gene differ at one end; a read error may be behind it. The chain joins TRBV7-8 to TRBJ2-7; TRBD2 matches 11 bases. Germline V gene data show CDR1 as SGHVS and CDR2 as FQNEAQ. CDR3 size: 19 residues. As DNA, the CDR3 is TGTGCCAGCACCTTAAGGTCTCCAATGGGACTAGCGGCTTCCTACGAGCAGTACTTC. Translation gives CASTLRSPMGLAASYEQYF.

This clonotype was picked up a small number of times. The chain links TRBV23-1 to TRBJ1-1; 7 bases are a match to TRBD1. TRBV23-1 counts as an open reading frame of uncertain function. This CDR3 is built from 15 residues. The V and J ends lost 0 bases and 2 bases, in that order; junction bases with no gene match: 3. The CDR3 protein is CASSQSTGRNTEAFF. In DNA, the CDR3 is TGCGCCAGCAGTCAATCGACAGGGAGAAACACTGAAGCTTTCTTT.

This clonotype was counted at least ten times. V usage is TRBV5-1 and J usage is TRBJ2-7; 8 nucleotides match TRBD1. The ends lost 5 bases at V and 2 bases at J; junction bases unmatched: 9. This CDR3 comprises 15 residues. Germline CDR1 reads SGHRS; CDR2 reads YFSETQ. The CDR3 spells CASSPSGTGTYEQYF. CDR3 DNA: TGCGCCAGCAGTCCGTCCGGGACAGGCACCTACGAGCAGTACTTC.